This T cell receptor (beta chain) was retrieved from a study of blood T cell repertoires in COVID-19. Overall study context: Samples taken during acute and convalescent COVID-19 were collected in the United States, Italy and Spain.

With 0 bases removed from V and 5 bases from J, the gap between germline ends came to 10 bases. Germline V gene lookup returns CDR1 MNHEY and CDR2 SMNVEV (reference sequence). The CDR3 contains 15 residues. Per the original methods: Cell counts per sample came from amplifying reference gene primers. TCRdb's table, derived via immunoSEQ multiplex PCR, lists solely in-frame clones and lacks some. That table supplies the V and J calls and clone size; D and trimming were determined from the DNA. The sample consists of about 220,000 clones, 82% of them appearing once. Followed longitudinally, the Seattle patients had been enrolled during active infection.

The chain recombines TRBV27 with TRBJ1-4, with D possibly being TRBD1 (6 bases). The sequencing sample was made of peripheral blood. This TCR derives from a woman aged 70-85 years with COVID-19, enrolled during active disease. Written as DNA, the CDR3 is TGTGCCAGCAGTTTATCCCGGGACACCAATGAAAAACTGTTTTTT. Translated, it gives CASSLSRDTNEKLFF.